This TCR beta chain was recovered during a study of CD8+ T cells in alopecia areata. Study-level background: Oral tofacitinib (5 to 10 mg twice daily) was administered to treated patients.

Extracted RNA was reverse transcribed into cDNA, the sequencing template. Sequencing used immunoSEQ multiplex PCR; TCRdb keeps in-frame clones, though not all of them. The sample has approximately 180,000 clones; almost 65% are singletons. V was trimmed by 5 bases and J by 0 bases, leaving 5 bases between them. The germline CDR1 and CDR2 sequences are SGHTA and FQGNSA. There are 14 residues in the CDR3. The study team obtained lesional scalp punch biopsies and peripheral blood from alopecia areata patients. Sequenced here: CD4+ T cells sorted from blood, sampled at week 0. This sequence joins TRBV7-2 and TRBJ2-6; no definite D call. This TCR came from a human donor with alopecia areata. The CDR3 region is CASSALSGANVLTF. CDR3 DNA sequence: TGTGCCAGCAGCGCCCTCTCTGGGGCCAACGTCCTGACTTTC. The full variable domain, completed using reference TRBV7-2 and TRBJ2-6, is GAGVSQSPSNKVTEKGKDVELRCDPISGHTALYWYRQSLGQGLEFLIYFQGNSAPDKSGLPSDRFSAERTGGSVSTLTIQRTQQEDSAVYLCASSALSGANVLTFGAGSRLTVL.